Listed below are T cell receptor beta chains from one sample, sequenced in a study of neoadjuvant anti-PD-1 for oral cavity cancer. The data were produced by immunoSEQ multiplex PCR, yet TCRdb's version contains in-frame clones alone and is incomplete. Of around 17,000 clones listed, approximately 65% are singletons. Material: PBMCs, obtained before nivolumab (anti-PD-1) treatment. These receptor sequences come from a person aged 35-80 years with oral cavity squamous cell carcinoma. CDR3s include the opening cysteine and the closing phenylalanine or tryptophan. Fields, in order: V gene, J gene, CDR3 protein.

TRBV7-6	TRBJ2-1	CASSLTPGTSGIDEQFF
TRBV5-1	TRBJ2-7	CASSLGTGLVEQYF
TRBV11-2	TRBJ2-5	CASSPIGGQETQYF
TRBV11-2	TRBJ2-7	CASSLGQGRLEQYF
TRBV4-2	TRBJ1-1	CASSQQPDVGTEAFF
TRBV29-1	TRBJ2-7	CSVRTGGEQYF
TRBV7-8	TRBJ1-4	CASSLEWTNEKLFF
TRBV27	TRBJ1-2	CASSFSGTEGYTF
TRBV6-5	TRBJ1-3	CASRSSGNTIYF
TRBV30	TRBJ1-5	CAWSGAAGGHRQPQHF
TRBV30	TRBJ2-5	CACPGQGATQYF
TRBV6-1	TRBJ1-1	CASSESRALNTEAFF
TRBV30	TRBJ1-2	CAWGLLRDRGFYGYTF
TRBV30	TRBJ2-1	CAWSLIVRRDNEQFF
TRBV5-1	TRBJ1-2	CASSAGGDSGYTF
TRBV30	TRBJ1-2	CAWSPFLHRDRDYGYTF
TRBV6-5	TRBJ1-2	CASSTKRTGDYGYTF
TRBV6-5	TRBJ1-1	CASSWGTANTEAFF
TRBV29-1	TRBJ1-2	CSVLGSRGNYGYTF
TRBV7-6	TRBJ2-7	CASSPGQGGYEQYF
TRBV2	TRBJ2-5	CASSLVGGQYF
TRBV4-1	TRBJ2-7	CASSQGIGTYEQYF
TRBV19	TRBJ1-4	CASSIGQFAADSETNEKLFF
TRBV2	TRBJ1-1	CASRITALNTEAFF
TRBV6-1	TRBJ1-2	CASSPASGQTNGYTF
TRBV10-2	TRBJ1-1	CASSRMNTEAFF
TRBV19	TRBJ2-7	CASSPQGAKGEEQYF
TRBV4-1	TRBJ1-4	CASSGAGTGEEKLFF
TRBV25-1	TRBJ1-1	CASSEFKDTEAFF
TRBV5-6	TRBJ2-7	CASSLGLAGAYEQYF
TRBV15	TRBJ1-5	CATSQMANQGPQHF